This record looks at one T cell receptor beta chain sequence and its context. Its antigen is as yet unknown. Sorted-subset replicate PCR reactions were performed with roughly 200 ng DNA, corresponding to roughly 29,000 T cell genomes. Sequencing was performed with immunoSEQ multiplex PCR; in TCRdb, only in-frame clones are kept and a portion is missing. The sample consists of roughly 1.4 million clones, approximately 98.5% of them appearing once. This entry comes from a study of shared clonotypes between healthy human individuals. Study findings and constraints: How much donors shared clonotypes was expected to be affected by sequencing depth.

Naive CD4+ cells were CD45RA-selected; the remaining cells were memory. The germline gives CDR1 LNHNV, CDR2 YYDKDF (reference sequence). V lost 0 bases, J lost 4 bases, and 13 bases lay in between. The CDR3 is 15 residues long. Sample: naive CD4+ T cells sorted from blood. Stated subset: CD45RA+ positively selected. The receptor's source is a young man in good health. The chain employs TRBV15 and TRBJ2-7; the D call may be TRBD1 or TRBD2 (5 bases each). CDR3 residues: CATSRDRGRAYEQYF. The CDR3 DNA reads TGTGCCACCAGCAGAGATCGGGGCAGGGCGTACGAGCAGTACTTC.